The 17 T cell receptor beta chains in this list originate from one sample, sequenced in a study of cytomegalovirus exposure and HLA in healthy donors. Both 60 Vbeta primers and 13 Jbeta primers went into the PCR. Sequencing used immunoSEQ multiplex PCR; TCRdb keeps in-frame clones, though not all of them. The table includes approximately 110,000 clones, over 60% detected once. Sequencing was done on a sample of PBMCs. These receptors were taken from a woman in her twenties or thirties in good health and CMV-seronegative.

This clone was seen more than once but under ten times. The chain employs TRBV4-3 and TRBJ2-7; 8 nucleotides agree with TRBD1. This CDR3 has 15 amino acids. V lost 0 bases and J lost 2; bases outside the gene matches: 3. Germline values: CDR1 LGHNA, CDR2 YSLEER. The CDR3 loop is CASSQEDRVPYEQYF. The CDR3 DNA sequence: TGCGCCAGCAGCCAAGAGGACAGGGTCCCCTACGAGCAGTACTTC.

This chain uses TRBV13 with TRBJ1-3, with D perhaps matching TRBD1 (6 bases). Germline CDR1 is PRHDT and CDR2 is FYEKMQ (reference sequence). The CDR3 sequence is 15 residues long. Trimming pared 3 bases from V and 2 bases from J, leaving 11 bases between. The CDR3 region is CASSLEQGAGNTIYF. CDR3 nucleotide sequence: TGTGCCAGCAGCTTGGAACAGGGTGCTGGAAACACCATATATTTT.

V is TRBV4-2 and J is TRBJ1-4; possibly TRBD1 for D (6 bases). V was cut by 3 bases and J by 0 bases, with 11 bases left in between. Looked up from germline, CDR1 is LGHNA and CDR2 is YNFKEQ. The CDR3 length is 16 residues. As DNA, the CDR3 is TGTGCCAGCAGCCAGACCGCAGGGGCAACTAATGAAAAACTGTTTTTT. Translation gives CASSQTAGATNEKLFF.

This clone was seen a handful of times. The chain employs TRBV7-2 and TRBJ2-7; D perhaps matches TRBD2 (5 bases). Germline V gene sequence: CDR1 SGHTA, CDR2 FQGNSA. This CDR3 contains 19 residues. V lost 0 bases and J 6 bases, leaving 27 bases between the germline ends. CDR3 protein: CASSLAVVLDRRRLSEQYF. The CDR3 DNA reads TGTGCCAGCAGCTTAGCGGTGGTTCTCGATCGGCGGAGGTTAAGCGAGCAGTACTTC. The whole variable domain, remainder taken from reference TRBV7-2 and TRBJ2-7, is GAGVSQSPSNKVTEKGKDVELRCDPISGHTALYWYRQSLGQGLEFLIYFQGNSAPDKSGLPSDRFSAERTGGSVSTLTIQRTQQEDSAVYLCASSLAVVLDRRRLSEQYFGPGTRLTVT.

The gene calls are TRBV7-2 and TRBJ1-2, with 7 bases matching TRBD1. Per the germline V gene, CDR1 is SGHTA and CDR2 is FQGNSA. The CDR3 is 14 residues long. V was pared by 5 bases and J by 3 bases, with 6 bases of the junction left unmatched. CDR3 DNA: TGTGCCAGCAGCCCCGCCAGGGGGGACTATGGCTACACCTTC. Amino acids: CASSPARGDYGYTF.

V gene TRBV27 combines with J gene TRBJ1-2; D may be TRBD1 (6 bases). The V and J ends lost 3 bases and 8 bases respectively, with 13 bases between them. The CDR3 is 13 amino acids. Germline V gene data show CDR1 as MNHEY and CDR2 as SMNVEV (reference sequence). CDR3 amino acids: CASSFGTFWGYTF. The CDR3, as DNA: TGTGCCAGCAGTTTCGGGACATTCTGGGGCTACACCTTC.

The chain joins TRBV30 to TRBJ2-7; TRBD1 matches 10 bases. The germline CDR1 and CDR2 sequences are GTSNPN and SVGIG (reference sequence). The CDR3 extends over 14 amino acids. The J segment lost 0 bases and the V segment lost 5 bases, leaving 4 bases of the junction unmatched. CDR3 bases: TGTGCCTGGGCGACAGGGGGCGGCTCCTACGAGCAGTACTTC. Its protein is CAWATGGGSYEQYF.

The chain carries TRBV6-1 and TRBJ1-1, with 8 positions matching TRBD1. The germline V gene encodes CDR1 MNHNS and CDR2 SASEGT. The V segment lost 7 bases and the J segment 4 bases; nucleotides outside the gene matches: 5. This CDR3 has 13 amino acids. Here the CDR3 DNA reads TGTGCCAGCACGGACAGGGAACGCACTGAAGCTTTCTTT. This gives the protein CASTDRERTEAFF.

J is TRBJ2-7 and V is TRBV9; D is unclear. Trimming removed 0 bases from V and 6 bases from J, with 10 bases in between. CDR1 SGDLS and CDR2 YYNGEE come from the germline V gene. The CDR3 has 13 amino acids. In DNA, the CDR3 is TGTGCCAGCAGCGTAGGATCGACGGGCGAGCAGTACTTC. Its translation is CASSVGSTGEQYF.

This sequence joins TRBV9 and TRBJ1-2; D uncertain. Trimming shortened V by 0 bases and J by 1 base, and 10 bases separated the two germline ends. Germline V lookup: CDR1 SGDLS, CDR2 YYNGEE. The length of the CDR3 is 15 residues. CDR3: CASSVDPRSNYGYTF. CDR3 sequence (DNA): TGTGCCAGCAGCGTAGATCCGCGGAGTAACTATGGCTACACCTTC.

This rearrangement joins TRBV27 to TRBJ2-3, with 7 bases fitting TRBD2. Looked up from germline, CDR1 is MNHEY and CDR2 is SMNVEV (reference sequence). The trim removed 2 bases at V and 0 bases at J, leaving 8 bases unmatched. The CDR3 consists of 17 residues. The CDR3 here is CASSLRSSGLSTDTQYF. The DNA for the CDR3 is TGTGCCAGCAGTTTACGGTCTAGCGGCCTTAGCACAGATACGCAGTATTTT.

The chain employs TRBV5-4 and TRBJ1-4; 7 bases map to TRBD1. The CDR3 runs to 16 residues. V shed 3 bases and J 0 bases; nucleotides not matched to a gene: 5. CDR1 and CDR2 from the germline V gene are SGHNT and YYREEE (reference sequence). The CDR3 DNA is TGTGCCAGCAGCTCGTCGACAGGGCCAACTAATGAAAAACTGTTTTTT. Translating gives CASSSSTGPTNEKLFF.

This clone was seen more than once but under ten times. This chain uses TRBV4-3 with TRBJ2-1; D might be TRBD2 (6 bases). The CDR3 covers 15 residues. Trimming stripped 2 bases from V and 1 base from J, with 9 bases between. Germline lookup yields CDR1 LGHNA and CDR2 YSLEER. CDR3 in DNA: TGCGCCAGCAGCCAAAAGGAGGGATCCTACAATGAGCAGTTCTTC. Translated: CASSQKEGSYNEQFF.

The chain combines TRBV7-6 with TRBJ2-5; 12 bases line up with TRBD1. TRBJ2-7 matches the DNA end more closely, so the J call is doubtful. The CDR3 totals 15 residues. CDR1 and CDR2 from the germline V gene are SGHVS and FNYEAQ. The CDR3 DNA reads TGTGCCAGCAGCTGGGGACAGGGGGCTAGGTACGAGCAGTACTTC. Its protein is CASSWGQGARYEQYF.

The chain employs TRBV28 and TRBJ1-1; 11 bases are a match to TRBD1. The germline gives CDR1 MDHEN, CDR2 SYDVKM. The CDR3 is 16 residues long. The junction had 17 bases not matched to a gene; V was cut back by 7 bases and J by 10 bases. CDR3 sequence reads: CASTAGTGGKGWGAFF. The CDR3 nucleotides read TGTGCCAGCACCGCGGGGACAGGGGGAAAGGGGTGGGGAGCTTTCTTT.

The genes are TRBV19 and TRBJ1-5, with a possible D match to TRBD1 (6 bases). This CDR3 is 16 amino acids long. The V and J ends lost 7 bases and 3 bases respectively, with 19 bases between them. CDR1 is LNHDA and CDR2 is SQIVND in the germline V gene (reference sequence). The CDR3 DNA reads TGTGCCAGTACCCATCGCGGGCAGGGGCCCAATCAGCCCCAGCATTTT. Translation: CASTHRGQGPNQPQHF.

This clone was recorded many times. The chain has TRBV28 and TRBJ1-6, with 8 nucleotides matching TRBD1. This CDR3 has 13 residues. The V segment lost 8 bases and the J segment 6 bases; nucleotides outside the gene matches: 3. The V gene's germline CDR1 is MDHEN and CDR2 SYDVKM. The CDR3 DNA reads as TGTGCCAGCTGTGACAGGGGTAATTCACCCCTCCACTTT. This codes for CASCDRGNSPLHF. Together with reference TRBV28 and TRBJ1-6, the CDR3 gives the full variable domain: DVKVTQSSRYLVKRTGEKVFLECVQDMDHENMFWYRQDPGLGLRLIYFSYDVKMKEKGDIPEGYSVSREKKERFSLILESASTNQTSMYLCASCDRGNSPLHFGNGTRLTVT.